This TCR beta chain was documented in a study of cytomegalovirus exposure and HLA in healthy donors. Overall study: Sequencing of 150 million to 200 million T cells in an earlier analysis found around 110 million unique TCR beta sequences. Of roughly 400 genotyped donors, 81% grouped in the Caucasian-associated ancestry cluster. Findings of the study overall: Judged likely to be a sequencing artifact was a cluster of highly shared sequence variants.

As concerns this clone: Its antigen remains unidentified.

The PCR employed 60 Vbeta primers together with 13 Jbeta primers. Here immunoSEQ multiplex PCR was the method, and the copy in TCRdb shows in-frame clones only, minus some. The table lists 90,000 to 140,000 clones, approximately 80% of them singletons. Despite likely unrecorded immune exposures, the donors were nominally healthy at the time of sampling. The sequence derives from a male donor in good health and CMV-seronegative. Sequenced: PBMCs.

CDR3 nucleotide sequence: TGTGCCATCAGTGAAATAGTAAAGGCAGGGGAAGAGCAGTACTTC. Residues: CAISEIVKAGEEQYF. The chain links TRBV10-3 to TRBJ2-5, with D perhaps TRBD1 (6 bases). CDR1 and CDR2 (germline): ENHRY, SYGVKD. V lost 3 bases and J lost 11, with 22 bases in between. The CDR3 has 15 residues.